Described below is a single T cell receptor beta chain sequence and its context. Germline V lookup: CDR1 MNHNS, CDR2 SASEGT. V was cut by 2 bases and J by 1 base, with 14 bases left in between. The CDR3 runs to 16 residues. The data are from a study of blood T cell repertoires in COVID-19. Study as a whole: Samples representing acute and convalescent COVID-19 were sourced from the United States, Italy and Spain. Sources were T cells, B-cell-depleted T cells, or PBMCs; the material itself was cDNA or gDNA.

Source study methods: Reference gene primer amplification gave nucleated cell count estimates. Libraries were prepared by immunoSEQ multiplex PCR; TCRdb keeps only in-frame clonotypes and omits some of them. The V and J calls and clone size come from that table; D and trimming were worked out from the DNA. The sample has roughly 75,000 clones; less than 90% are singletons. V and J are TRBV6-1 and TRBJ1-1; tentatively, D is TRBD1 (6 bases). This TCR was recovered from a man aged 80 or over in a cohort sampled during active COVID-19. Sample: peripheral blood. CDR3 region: CASSERVTGTNTEAFF. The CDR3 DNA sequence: TGTGCCAGCAGTGAAAGGGTGACAGGAACGAACACTGAAGCTTTCTTT.